The source of this T cell receptor (beta chain) is a study of cytomegalovirus exposure and HLA in healthy donors. CDR1 is KGHSH and CDR2 is LQKENI in the germline V gene. The V and J ends lost 3 bases and 4 bases respectively, with 13 bases between them. This CDR3 spans 14 amino acids. PCR used 60 Vbeta primers and 13 Jbeta primers. Only in-frame clones appear in the TCRdb table, and some are missing; sequencing was by immunoSEQ multiplex PCR. The sample lists approximately 140,000 clones, more than 60% occurring once. The V and J genes are TRBV18 and TRBJ2-7, with TRBD1 as a possible D gene (7 bases). This TCR was recovered from a woman aged 18-29 years in good health and CMV-seronegative. What was sequenced was PBMCs. CDR3 DNA: TGTGCCAGCTCACCGCAGGGGGGATTGTACGAGCAGTACTTC. It specifies CASSPQGGLYEQYF.